Listed below are T cell receptor beta chains from one sample, sequenced in a study of blood T cell repertoires in COVID-19. Libraries were prepared by immunoSEQ multiplex PCR; TCRdb keeps only in-frame clonotypes and omits some of them. Altogether 120,000 to 150,000 clones are present, roughly 87% being singletons, with the ten largest covering roughly 1%. Sample: peripheral blood. Receptors originate from a woman in her fifties or sixties with acute or convalescent COVID-19. Each CDR3 is given with its conserved first and last residue. A D gene is named only where the DNA matches it firmly. Some rows mark clone size as missing; the rest say once, few, many or name a class of expanded clone.

>TRBJ1-1|.|TRBV2|.
CASSEFRTGGIDTEAFF
TGTGCCAGCAGTGAATTCAGAACAGGTGGGATAGACACTGAAGCTTTCTTT
>TRBJ2-1|.|TRBV7-9|few
CASSSLGGKSSYNEQFF
TGTGCCAGCAGCTCTTTGGGCGGGAAAAGCTCCTACAATGAGCAGTTCTTC
>TRBJ2-3|.|TRBV9|.
CASSVAPGPIIGGTDTQYF
TGTGCCAGCAGCGTGGCCCCCGGACCCATCATAGGGGGCACAGATACGCAGTATTTT
>TRBJ2-1|TRBD2|TRBV7-7|.
CASSPTWTSNEQFF
TGTGCCAGCAGCCCGACGTGGACTAGCAATGAGCAGTTCTTC
>TRBJ1-2|TRBD1|TRBV19|.
CASSPQDRGYGYTF
TGTGCCAGTAGTCCCCAGGACAGGGGCTATGGCTACACCTTC
>TRBJ1-2|.|TRBV5-4|.
CASSSTGLSYGYTF
TGTGCCAGCAGCTCGACAGGTTTATCTTATGGCTACACCTTC
>TRBJ2-1|TRBD2|TRBV30|.
CAWSGLAGGWGEQFF
TGTGCCTGGAGTGGTCTAGCGGGGGGCTGGGGTGAGCAGTTCTTC
>TRBJ1-4|TRBD1|TRBV2|.
CASSEVGTGDEKLFF
TGTGCCAGCAGTGAAGTTGGGACAGGGGATGAAAAACTGTTTTTT
>TRBJ2-3|TRBD2|TRBV29-1|.
CSVERLAGGDTQYF
TGCAGCGTTGAAAGGCTAGCGGGAGGAGATACGCAGTATTTT
>TRBJ2-7|.|TRBV9|once
CASSPLNSYEQYF
TGTGCCAGCAGCCCACTAAACTCCTACGAGCAGTACTTC
>TRBJ1-1|.|TRBV28|.
CASSLIWGGSENTEAFF
TGTGCCAGCAGTCTTATATGGGGAGGGAGCGAGAACACTGAAGCTTTCTTT
>TRBJ2-7|TRBD2|TRBV12-5|many
CASGTLRASGYYEQYF
TGTGCTAGTGGTACCCTACGAGCTAGCGGTTATTACGAGCAGTACTTC
>TRBJ1-1|TRBD1|TRBV6-5|.
CASSYPGQVEAFF
TGTGCCAGCAGTTACCCTGGACAGGTTGAAGCTTTCTTT
>TRBJ2-1|TRBD2|TRBV9|.
CASSVPLGGDGEQFF
TGTGCCAGCAGCGTTCCACTTGGGGGGGATGGTGAGCAGTTCTTC
>TRBJ2-5|TRBD2|TRBV3-1/TRBV3-2|.
CASSQELMGGRETQYF
TGTGCCAGCAGCCAAGAATTGATGGGGGGGAGGGAGACCCAGTACTTC
>TRBJ2-7|TRBD1|TRBV30|.
CAWSADRGPYEQYF
TGTGCCTGGAGTGCAGACAGGGGACCCTACGAGCAGTACTTC
>TRBJ2-5|TRBD2|TRBV7-7|.
CASSSGLAGAETQYF
TGTGCCAGCAGCAGCGGACTAGCGGGGGCCGAGACCCAGTACTTC
>TRBJ1-2|TRBD1|TRBV30|.
CAWSRDRFNNYGYTF
TGTGCCTGGAGTAGGGACAGATTTAATAACTATGGCTACACCTTC
>TRBJ2-3|.|TRBV2|.
CASIGGMSTDTQYF
TGTGCCAGCATTGGCGGAATGAGCACAGATACGCAGTATTTT
>TRBJ2-3|TRBD2|TRBV7-3|.
CASSPGTSGGTTDTQYF
TGTGCCAGCAGTCCCGGGACTAGCGGGGGGACTACAGATACGCAGTATTTT